The entry below describes one TCR beta chain. Germline V gene data show CDR1 as SNHLY and CDR2 as FYNNEI. This CDR3 comprises 16 residues. V lost 5 bases, J lost 4 bases, and 8 bases stayed unmatched. This sample is drawn from a study of OX40 agonist ivuxolimab in advanced cancers. Using immunoSEQ multiplex PCR, the repertoire was profiled, and TCRdb retains in-frame clones only, with some absent. The sample lists about 44,000 clones, 75% to 85% occurring once. The sequence was obtained from an adult with an advanced solid tumor such as melanoma, head and neck, liver or kidney cancer. The chain is built from TRBV2 and TRBJ2-3; 11 positions match TRBD2. The starting material was CD4+ or CD8+ T cells sorted from blood, obtained in a trial of the OX40 agonist ivuxolimab. The CDR3 loop reads CASSRLVAGGADTQYF. CDR3 coding DNA: TGTGCCAGCAGTAGACTAGTAGCGGGAGGGGCAGATACGCAGTATTTT.